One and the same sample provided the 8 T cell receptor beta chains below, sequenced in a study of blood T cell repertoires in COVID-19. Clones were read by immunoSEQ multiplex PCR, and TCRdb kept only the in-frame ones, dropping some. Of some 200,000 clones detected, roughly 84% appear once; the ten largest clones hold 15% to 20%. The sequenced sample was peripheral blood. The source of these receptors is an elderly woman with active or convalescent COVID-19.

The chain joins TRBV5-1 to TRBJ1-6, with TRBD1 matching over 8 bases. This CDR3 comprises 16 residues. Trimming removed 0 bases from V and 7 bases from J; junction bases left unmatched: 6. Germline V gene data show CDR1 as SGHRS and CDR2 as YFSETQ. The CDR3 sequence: CASSLVTQGGNSPLHF. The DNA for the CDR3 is TGCGCCAGCAGCTTGGTAACACAGGGGGGGAATTCACCCCTCCACTTT.

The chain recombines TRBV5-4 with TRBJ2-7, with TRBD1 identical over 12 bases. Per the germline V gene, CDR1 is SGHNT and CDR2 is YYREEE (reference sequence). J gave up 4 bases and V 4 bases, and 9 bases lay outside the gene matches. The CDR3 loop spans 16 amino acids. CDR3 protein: CASSHSGGQGAYEQYF. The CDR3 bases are TGTGCCAGCAGCCACTCCGGGGGACAGGGGGCTTACGAGCAGTACTTC.

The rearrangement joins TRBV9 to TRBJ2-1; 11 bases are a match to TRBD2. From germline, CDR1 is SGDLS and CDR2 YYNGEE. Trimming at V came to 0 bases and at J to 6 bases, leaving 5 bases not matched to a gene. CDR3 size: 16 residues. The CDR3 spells CASSVGRTSGLNEQFF. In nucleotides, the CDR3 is TGTGCCAGCAGCGTAGGAAGGACTAGCGGGCTCAATGAGCAGTTCTTC.

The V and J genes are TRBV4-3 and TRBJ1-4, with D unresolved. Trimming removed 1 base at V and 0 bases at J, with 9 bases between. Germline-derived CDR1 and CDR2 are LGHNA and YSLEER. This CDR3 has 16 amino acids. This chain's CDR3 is CASSQALITTNEKLFF. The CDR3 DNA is TGCGCCAGCAGCCAAGCCCTTATTACAACTAATGAAAAACTGTTTTTT.

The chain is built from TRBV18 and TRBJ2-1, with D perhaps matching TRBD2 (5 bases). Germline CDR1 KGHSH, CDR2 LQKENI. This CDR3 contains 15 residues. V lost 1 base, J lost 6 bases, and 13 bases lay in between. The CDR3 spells CASSPRRGEPNEQFF. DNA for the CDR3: TGTGCCAGCTCACCACGACGGGGTGAACCCAATGAGCAGTTCTTC.

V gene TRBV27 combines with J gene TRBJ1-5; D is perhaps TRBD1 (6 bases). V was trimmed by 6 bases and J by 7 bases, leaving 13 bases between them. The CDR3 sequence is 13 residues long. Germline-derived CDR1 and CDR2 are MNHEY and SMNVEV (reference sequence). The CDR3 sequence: CASRPTGRQPQHF. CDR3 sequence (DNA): TGTGCCAGCAGGCCCACAGGGCGCCAGCCCCAGCATTTT.

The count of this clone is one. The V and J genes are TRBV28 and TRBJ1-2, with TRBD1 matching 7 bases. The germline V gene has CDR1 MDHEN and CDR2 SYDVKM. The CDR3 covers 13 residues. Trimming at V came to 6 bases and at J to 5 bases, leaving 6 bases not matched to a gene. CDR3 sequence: CASSPGQSYGYTF. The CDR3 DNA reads TGTGCCAGCAGCCCGGGACAGTCATATGGCTACACCTTC.

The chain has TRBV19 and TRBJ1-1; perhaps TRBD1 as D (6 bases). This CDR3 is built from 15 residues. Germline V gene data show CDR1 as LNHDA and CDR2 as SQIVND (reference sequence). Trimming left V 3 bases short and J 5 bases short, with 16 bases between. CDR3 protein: CASSIRAGVDTEAFF. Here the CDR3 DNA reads TGTGCCAGTAGTATTCGGGCAGGGGTGGATACTGAAGCTTTCTTT.